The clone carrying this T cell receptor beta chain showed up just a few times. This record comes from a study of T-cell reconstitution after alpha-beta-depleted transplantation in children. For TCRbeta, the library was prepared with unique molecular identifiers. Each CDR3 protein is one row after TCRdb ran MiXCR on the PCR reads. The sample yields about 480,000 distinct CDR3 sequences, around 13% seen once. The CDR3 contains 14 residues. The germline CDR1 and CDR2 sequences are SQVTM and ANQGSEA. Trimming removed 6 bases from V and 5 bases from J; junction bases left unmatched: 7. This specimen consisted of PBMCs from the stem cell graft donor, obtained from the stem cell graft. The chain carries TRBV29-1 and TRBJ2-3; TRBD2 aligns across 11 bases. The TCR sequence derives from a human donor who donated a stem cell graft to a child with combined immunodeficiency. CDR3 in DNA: TGCAGCGTCACCACTAGCGGGGGAATAGATACGCAGTATTTT. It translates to CSVTTSGGIDTQYF.